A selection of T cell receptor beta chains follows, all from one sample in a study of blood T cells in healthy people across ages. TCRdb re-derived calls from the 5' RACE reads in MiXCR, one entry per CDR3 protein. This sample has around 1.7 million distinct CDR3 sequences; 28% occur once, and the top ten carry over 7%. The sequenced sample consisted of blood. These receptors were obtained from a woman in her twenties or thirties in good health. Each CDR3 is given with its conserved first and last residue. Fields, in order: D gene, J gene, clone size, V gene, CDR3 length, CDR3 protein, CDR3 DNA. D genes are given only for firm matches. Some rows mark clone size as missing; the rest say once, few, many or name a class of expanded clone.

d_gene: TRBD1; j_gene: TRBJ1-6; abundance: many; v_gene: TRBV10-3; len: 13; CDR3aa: CAISDRDSPSLHF; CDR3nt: TGTGCCATCAGTGATAGGGACAGCCCGTCCCTCCACTTT
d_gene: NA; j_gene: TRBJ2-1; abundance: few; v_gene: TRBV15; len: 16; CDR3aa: CATSRAGQRPSNEQFF; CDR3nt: TGTGCCACCAGCAGAGCTGGGCAGAGACCCTCCAATGAGCAGTTCTTC
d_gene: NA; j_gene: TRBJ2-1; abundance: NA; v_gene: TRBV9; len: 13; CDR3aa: CACSTGSYNEQFF; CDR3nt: TGTGCCTGCTCTACAGGGTCCTACAATGAGCAGTTCTTC
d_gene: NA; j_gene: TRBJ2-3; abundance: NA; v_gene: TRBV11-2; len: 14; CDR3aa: CASSLPGSSEEQYF; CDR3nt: TGTGCCAGCAGCTTACCCGGCTCTAGCGAGGAGCAGTATTTT
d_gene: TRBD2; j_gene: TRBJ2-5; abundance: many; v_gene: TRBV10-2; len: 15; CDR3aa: CASSDIGGAGETQYF; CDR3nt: TGCGCCAGCAGTGACATCGGGGGGGCCGGAGAGACCCAGTACTTC
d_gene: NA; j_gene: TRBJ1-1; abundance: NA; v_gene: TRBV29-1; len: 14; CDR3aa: CSVKWGVMNTEAFF; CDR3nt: TGCAGCGTGAAGTGGGGGGTTATGAACACTGAAGCTTTCTTT
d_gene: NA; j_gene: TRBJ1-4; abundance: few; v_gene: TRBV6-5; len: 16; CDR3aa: CASRLTAGPANEKLFF; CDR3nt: TGTGCCAGCAGATTAACCGCAGGCCCCGCTAATGAAAAACTGTTTTTT
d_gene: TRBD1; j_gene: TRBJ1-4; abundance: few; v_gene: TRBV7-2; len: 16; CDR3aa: CASSLTGGGANEKLFF; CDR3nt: TGTGCCAGCAGCTTGACAGGGGGCGGTGCTAATGAAAAACTGTTTTTT
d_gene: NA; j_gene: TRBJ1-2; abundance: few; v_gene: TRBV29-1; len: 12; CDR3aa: CSGPVNNYGYTF; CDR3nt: TGCAGTGGTCCCGTAAATAACTATGGCTACACCTTC
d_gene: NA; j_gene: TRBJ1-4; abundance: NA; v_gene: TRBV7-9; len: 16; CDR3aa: CASSPRSDATNEKLFF; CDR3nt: TGTGCCAGCAGCCCCCGATCAGATGCAACTAATGAAAAACTGTTTTTT
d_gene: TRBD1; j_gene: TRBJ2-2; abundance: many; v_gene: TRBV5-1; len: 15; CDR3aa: CASSLAQGATGELFF; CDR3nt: TGTGCCAGCAGTTTAGCGCAGGGGGCCACCGGGGAGCTGTTTTTT
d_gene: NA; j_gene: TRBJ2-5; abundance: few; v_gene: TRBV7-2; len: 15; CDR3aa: CASSPHWRASETQYF; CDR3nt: TGTGCCAGCAGTCCACACTGGCGAGCATCAGAGACCCAGTACTTC
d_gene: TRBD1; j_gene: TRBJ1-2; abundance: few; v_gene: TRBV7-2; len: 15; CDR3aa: CASKLGQGLSYGYTF; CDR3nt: TGTGCCAGCAAGCTAGGACAGGGGCTAAGCTATGGCTACACCTTC
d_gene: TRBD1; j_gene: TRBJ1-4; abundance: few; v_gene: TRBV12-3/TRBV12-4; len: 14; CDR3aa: CASRQSGGWEKLFF; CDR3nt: TGTGCCAGCAGGCAATCAGGGGGATGGGAAAAACTGTTTTTT
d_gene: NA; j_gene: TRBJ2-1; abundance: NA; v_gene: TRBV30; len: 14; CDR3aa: CAWRATSTYNEQFF; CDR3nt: TGTGCCTGGAGGGCAACATCCACCTACAATGAGCAGTTCTTC
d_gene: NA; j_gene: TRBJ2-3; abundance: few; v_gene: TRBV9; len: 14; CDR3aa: CASSTRGVGDTQYF; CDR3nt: TGTGCCAGCAGCACTAGGGGGGTCGGAGATACGCAGTATTTT
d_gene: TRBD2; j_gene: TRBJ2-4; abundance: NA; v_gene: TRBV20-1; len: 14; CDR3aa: CSALSGRAKNIQYF; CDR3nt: TGCAGTGCTCTTAGCGGGAGAGCCAAAAACATTCAGTACTTC
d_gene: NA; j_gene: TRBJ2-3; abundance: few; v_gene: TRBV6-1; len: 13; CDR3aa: CASSEGPRDTQYF; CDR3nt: TGTGCCAGCAGTGAAGGACCGAGAGATACGCAGTATTTT
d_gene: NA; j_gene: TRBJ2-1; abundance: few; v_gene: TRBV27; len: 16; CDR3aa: CASSGISSSSYNEQFF; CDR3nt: TGTGCCAGCAGTGGTATTAGCAGCAGCTCCTACAATGAGCAGTTCTTC
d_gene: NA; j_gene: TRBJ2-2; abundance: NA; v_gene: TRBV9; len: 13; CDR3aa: CASSQEYTGELFF; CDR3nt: TGTGCCAGCAGTCAGGAGTACACCGGGGAGCTGTTTTTT
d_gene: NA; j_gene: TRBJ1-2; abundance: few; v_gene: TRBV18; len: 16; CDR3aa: CASSPPSEPSNYGYTF; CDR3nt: TGTGCCAGCTCACCACCGTCCGAGCCCTCTAACTATGGCTACACCTTC
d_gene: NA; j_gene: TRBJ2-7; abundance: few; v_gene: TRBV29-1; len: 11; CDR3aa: CSVRGDNEQYF; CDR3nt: TGCAGCGTCCGGGGGGACAATGAGCAGTACTTC
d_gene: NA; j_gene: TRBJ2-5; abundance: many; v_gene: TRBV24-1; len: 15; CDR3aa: CATSDGGPLQETQYF; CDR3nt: TGTGCCACCAGTGATGGGGGCCCCCTCCAAGAGACCCAGTACTTC
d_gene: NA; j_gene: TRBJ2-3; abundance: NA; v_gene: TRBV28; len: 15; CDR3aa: CASSVPLAAQGTQYF; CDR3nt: TGTGCCAGCAGTGTACCGCTAGCCGCCCAGGGCACGCAGTATTTT
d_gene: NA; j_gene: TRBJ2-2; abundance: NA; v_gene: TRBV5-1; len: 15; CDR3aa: CVSSLGTTFTGELFF; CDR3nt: TGCGTCAGCAGCCTTGGGACAACGTTCACCGGGGAGCTGTTTTTT
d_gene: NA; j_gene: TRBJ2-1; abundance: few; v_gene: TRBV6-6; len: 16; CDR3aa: CASSYSEGVGANEQFF; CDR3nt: TGTGCCAGCAGTTACTCCGAAGGAGTCGGGGCCAATGAGCAGTTCTTC
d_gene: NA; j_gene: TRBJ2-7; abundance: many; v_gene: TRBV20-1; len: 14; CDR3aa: CSARTGQGLSEQYF; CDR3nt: TGCAGTGCTAGAACAGGGCAGGGGTTGAGTGAGCAGTACTTC
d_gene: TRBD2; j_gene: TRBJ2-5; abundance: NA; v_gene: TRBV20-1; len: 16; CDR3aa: CSANNGLAGRQETQYF; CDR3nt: TGCAGTGCCAATAACGGGCTAGCGGGTCGCCAAGAGACCCAGTACTTC
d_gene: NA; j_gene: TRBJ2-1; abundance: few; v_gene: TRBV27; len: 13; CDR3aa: CASSWGVGNEQFF; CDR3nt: TGTGCCAGCAGTTGGGGGGTTGGCAATGAGCAGTTCTTC
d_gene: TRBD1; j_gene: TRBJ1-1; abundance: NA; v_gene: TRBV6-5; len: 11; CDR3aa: CASIDRAEAFF; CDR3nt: TGTGCCAGCATCGACAGGGCTGAAGCTTTCTTT
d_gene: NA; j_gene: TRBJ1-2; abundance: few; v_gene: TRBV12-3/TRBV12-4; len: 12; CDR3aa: CASRNTYYGYTF; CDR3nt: TGTGCCAGCAGGAACACTTACTATGGCTACACCTTC
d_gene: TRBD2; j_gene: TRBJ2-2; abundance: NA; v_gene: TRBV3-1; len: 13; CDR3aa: CASQRGYTGELFF; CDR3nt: TGTGCCAGCCAGCGGGGGTACACCGGGGAGCTGTTTTTT
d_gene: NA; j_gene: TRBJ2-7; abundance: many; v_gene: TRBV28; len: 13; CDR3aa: CAESAWSSYEQYF; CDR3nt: TGTGCCGAGAGTGCCTGGAGCTCCTACGAGCAGTACTTC
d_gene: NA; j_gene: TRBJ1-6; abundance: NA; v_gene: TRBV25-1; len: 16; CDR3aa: CASSALGGVNNSPLHF; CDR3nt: TGTGCCAGCAGTGCCCTCGGGGGGGTGAATAATTCACCCCTCCACTTT
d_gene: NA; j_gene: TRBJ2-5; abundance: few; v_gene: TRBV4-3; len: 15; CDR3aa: CASSQDLGVGETQYF; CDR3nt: TGCGCCAGCAGCCAAGATCTGGGGGTCGGGGAGACCCAGTACTTC
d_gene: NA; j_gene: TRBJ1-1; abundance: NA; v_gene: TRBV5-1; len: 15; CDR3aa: CAGSLQGPPNTEAFF; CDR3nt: TGCGCCGGCAGCTTACAGGGACCGCCGAACACTGAAGCTTTCTTT
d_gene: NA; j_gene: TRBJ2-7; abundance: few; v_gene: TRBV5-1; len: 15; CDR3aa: CASSLNSGEAYEQYF; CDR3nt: TGCGCCAGCAGCTTGAATTCAGGGGAAGCCTACGAGCAGTACTTC
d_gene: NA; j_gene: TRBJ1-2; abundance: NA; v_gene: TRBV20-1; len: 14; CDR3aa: CSATREGPGYGYTF; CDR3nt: TGCAGTGCGACGAGAGAGGGTCCGGGCTATGGCTACACCTTC
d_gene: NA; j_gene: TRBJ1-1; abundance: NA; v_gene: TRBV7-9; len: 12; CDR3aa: CASHTRPRDAFF; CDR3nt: TGTGCCAGCCATACGAGACCAAGGGATGCTTTCTTT
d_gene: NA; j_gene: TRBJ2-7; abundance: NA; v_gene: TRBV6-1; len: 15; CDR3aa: CASSESVYLNREQYF; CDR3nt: TGTGCCAGCAGTGAAAGTGTATACCTTAATCGTGAGCAGTACTTC
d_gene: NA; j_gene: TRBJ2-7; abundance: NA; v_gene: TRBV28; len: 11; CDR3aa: CASRTGREQYF; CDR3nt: TGTGCCAGCAGGACAGGTCGCGAGCAGTACTTC
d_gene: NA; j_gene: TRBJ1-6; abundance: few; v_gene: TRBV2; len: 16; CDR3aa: CASSERQSSYNSPLHF; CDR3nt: TGTGCCAGCAGTGAAAGGCAGAGCTCCTATAATTCACCCCTCCACTTT
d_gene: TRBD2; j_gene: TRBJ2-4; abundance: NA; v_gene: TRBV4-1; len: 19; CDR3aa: CASSTRLAAFRDAKNIQYF; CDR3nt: TGCGCCAGCAGCACACGACTAGCGGCCTTCCGGGACGCCAAAAACATTCAGTACTTC
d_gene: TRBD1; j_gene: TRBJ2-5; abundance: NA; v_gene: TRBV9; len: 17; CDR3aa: CASSARGTGGFQETQYF; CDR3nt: TGTGCCAGCAGCGCTCGAGGGACAGGGGGATTCCAAGAGACCCAGTACTTC
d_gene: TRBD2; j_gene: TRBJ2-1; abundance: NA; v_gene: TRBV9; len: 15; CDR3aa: CASSSLTSAYNEQFF; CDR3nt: TGTGCCAGCAGCTCCTTGACTAGCGCTTACAATGAGCAGTTCTTC
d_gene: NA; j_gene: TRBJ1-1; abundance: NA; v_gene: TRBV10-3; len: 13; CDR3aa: CAIRWDGDTEAFF; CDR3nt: TGTGCCATCAGGTGGGACGGGGACACTGAAGCTTTCTTT
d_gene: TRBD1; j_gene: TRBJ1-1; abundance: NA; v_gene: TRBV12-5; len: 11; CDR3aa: CASGPQGAAFF; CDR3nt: TGTGCTAGTGGTCCCCAGGGGGCAGCTTTCTTT
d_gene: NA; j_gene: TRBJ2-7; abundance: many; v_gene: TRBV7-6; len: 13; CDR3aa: CASSAGQPIEQYF; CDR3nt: TGTGCCAGCAGCGCGGGACAGCCGATCGAGCAGTACTTC
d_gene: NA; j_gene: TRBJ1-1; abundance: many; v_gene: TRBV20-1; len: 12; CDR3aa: CSAVRLEAEAFF; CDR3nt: TGCAGTGCTGTCAGGTTGGAGGCTGAAGCTTTCTTT
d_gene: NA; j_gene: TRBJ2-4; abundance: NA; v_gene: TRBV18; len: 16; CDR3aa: CASSPNAGPRKSIQYF; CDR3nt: TGTGCCAGCTCTCCCAATGCAGGGCCACGGAAGAGCATTCAGTACTTC
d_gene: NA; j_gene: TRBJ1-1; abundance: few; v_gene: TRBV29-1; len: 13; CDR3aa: CSVEQGRDTEAFF; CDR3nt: TGCAGCGTTGAACAGGGGAGGGACACTGAAGCTTTCTTT
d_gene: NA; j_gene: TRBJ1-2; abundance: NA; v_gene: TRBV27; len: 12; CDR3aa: CQQSGRLYGYTF; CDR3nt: TGCCAGCAGTCCGGGAGACTCTATGGCTACACCTTC